Following are 21 T cell receptor beta chains from one sample sequenced in a study of blood T cell repertoires in COVID-19 (dated by TCRdb to about 2020). Library method: the immunoSEQ multiplex PCR assay. The table was pulled from immuneACCESS by TCRdb, which kept in-frame rearrangements only. Such tables lose some clones; where checked, under half of the loss comes from unresolved V genes, and the rest has no known cause. Counted in this sample were 130,000 to 150,000 clones; about 86% of them appeared once. More than 8% of the sample is taken by the ten largest. Sequenced material: peripheral blood. The receptors originated from a human donor in a cohort sampled during active COVID-19.

The table lists this clone with a count of one. The chain carries TRBV12-5 and TRBJ2-1; 8 bases map to TRBD1. The CDR3 has 13 residues. CDR1 and CDR2 from the germline V gene are LGHNT and FRNRAP. The J segment lost 9 bases and the V segment lost 2 bases, leaving 3 bases of the junction unmatched. CDR3 region: CASGLSGGLEQFF. The CDR3 DNA follows: TGTGCTAGTGGTTTGTCAGGGGGCCTTGAGCAGTTCTTC.

The V call is TRBV5-1, the J call TRBJ2-7; 7 nucleotides align to TRBD2. Trimming took 0 bases from V and 5 from J; bases not matched to a gene: 17. Per the germline V gene, CDR1 is SGHRS and CDR2 is YFSETQ. This CDR3 is 18 amino acids long. This chain's CDR3 is CASSLASITSAGSNEQYF. CDR3 DNA: TGCGCCAGCAGCTTGGCCAGCATAACTAGCGCCGGTAGCAACGAGCAGTACTTC. The complete variable domain, with remaining parts taken from reference TRBV5-1 and TRBJ2-7, reads KAGVTQTPRYLIKTRGQQVTLSCSPISGHRSVSWYQQTPGQGLQFLFEYFSETQRNKGNFPGRFSGRQFSNSRSEMNVSTLELGDSALYLCASSLASITSAGSNEQYFGPGTRLTVT.

V usage is TRBV29-1 and J usage is TRBJ2-7; the D is unclear. The length of the CDR3 is 11 residues. Looked up from germline, CDR1 is SQVTM and CDR2 is ANQGSEA. The V end was cut by 5 bases, the J end by 3 bases, with 8 bases between. In nucleotides, the CDR3 is TGCAGCGTTCGTCTAGGCTACGAGCAGTACTTC. Translating it yields CSVRLGYEQYF.

The chain employs TRBV19 and TRBJ2-6; D perhaps matches TRBD2 (5 bases). There are 15 residues in the CDR3. Trimming took 4 bases from V and 1 from J, leaving 8 bases between them. Germline values: CDR1 LNHDA, CDR2 SQIVND (reference sequence). In nucleotides, the CDR3 is TGTGCCAGTAGTAGAGGGTTATCTGGGGCCAACGTCCTGACTTTC. This codes for CASSRGLSGANVLTF.

The CDR3 region has the DNA TGTGCCAGCAGCTTTACTAGCGGACATTACAATGAGCAGTTCTTC. Translating gives CASSFTSGHYNEQFF. The rearrangement uses TRBV11-3 and TRBJ2-1; 8 positions agree with TRBD2. This CDR3 has 15 amino acids. The germline CDR1 and CDR2 sequences are SGHNT and YENEEA. V was clipped by 3 bases and J by 4 bases; unmatched bases: 5. Drawing the rest from reference TRBV11-3 and TRBJ2-1, the complete variable domain is EAGVVQSPRYKIIEKKQPVAFWCNPISGHNTLYWYLQNLGQGPELLIRYENEEAVDDSQLPKDRFSAERLKGVDSTLKIQPAELGDSAVYLCASSFTSGHYNEQFFGPGTRLTVL.

In DNA form, the CDR3 reads TGTGCCAGCAGCTTAGGGCCCAGCTCCTACGAGCAGTACTTC. The encoded protein is CASSLGPSSYEQYF. This chain links TRBV7-2 with TRBJ2-7; D call uncertain. The V end was cut by 1 base, the J end by 0 bases, with 7 bases between. The germline gives CDR1 SGHTA, CDR2 FQGNSA. This CDR3 region has 14 residues.

The CDR3 sequence is CATSDLHRGGGYTF. CDR3 in DNA: TGTGCCACCAGTGATTTGCACAGGGGTGGGGGCTACACCTTC. The chain combines TRBV24-1 with TRBJ1-2; 7 bases agree with TRBD1. The CDR3 is 14 amino acids. Germline V lookup: CDR1 KGHDR, CDR2 SFDVKD. Unmatched junction bases numbered 5, after V lost 0 bases and J lost 8 bases.

This chain uses TRBV7-9 with TRBJ2-5, with TRBD1 as a possible D gene (6 bases). V lost 5 bases and J lost 0, with 10 bases in between. Germline CDR1 and CDR2: SEHNR and FQNEAQ (reference sequence). The CDR3 contains 14 residues. This CDR3 is CASSVTGYQETQYF. The CDR3 DNA reads as TGTGCCAGCAGCGTCACAGGGTACCAAGAGACCCAGTACTTC.

DNA for the CDR3: TGTGCCAGCAATCCGGCGGACTATAATTCACCCCTCCACTTT. Protein sequence: CASNPADYNSPLHF. This chain joins TRBV28 and TRBJ1-6; no clear D gene. V lost 7 bases and J 3 bases, leaving 10 bases between the germline ends. From germline, CDR1 is MDHEN and CDR2 SYDVKM. CDR3 length: 14 amino acids.

A single count supports this clone. The rearrangement links TRBV29-1 to TRBJ2-3; 8 bases line up with TRBD1. Per the germline V gene, CDR1 is SQVTM and CDR2 is ANQGSEA. V lost 5 bases to trimming and J lost 2 bases; unmatched junction nucleotides: 6. This CDR3 spans 14 amino acids. The CDR3 nucleotides are TGCAGCGTTAGGGGGACAGGACCCACAGATACGCAGTATTTT. This encodes CSVRGTGPTDTQYF.

The chain joins TRBV5-1 to TRBJ2-7; 7 bases agree with TRBD1. The V segment lost 0 bases and the J segment 1 base; nucleotides outside the gene matches: 16. The CDR3 loop spans 19 amino acids. Per the germline V gene, CDR1 is SGHRS and CDR2 is YFSETQ. DNA for the CDR3: TGCGCCAGCAGCTTGGTGAGAGGCCCGGACAGGCCAACGTCCTACGAGCAGTACTTC. It codes for CASSLVRGPDRPTSYEQYF.

V gene TRBV4-2 combines with J gene TRBJ1-1, with D possibly matching TRBD1 (6 bases). This CDR3 spans 15 amino acids. Trimming pared 0 bases from V and 3 bases from J, leaving 11 bases between. Germline assignment: CDR1 LGHNA and CDR2 YNFKEQ. DNA of the CDR3: TGTGCCAGCAGCCAAGATCTGGCAGGGGACACTGAAGCTTTCTTT. It specifies CASSQDLAGDTEAFF.

This chain joins TRBV5-4 and TRBJ2-5; 9 nucleotides agree with TRBD2. The length of the CDR3 is 16 residues. Germline CDR1 SGHNT, CDR2 YYREEE (reference sequence). Trimming took 4 bases from V and 0 from J; bases not matched to a gene: 7. The chain's CDR3 is CASSPGIAGDQETQYF. CDR3 coding DNA: TGTGCCAGCAGCCCCGGGATAGCGGGGGACCAAGAGACCCAGTACTTC.

This chain joins TRBV4-1 and TRBJ2-7; a possible D gene is TRBD1 (6 bases). Trimming took off 4 bases at V and 1 base at J, with 20 bases between the two ends. CDR3 size: 17 residues. Germline V CDR1 and CDR2: MGHRA, YSYEKL. The CDR3 DNA reads as TGCGCCAGCAGCCCCCGAACGGATAGGGGGTGGTCCTACGAGCAGTACTTC. Its protein product is CASSPRTDRGWSYEQYF.

The V gene is TRBV5-8, the J gene TRBJ2-7; 10 nucleotides align to TRBD2. CDR3 size: 16 residues. Per germline, CDR1 SGHTS and CDR2 YDEGEE. V was pared by 7 bases and J by 6 bases, with 16 bases of the junction left unmatched. DNA of the CDR3: TGTGCCAGCCGACAGGGGATGCTAGCGGGAGTTGGCGAGCAGTACTTC. Protein product: CASRQGMLAGVGEQYF.

This chain uses TRBV3-1 (or the pseudogene TRBV3-2) with TRBJ2-3, with 14 bases aligning to TRBD2. Germline V gene lookup returns CDR1 LGHDT and CDR2 YNNKEL (reference sequence). The V and J ends lost 4 bases and 1 base, in that order; junction bases with no gene match: 4. The CDR3 spans 17 residues. The CDR3 DNA follows: TGTGCCAGCAGCCTTACGACTAGCGGGAGGGGCACAGATACGCAGTATTTT. Protein product: CASSLTTSGRGTDTQYF.

The chain has TRBV6-5 and TRBJ2-2; a weak D match, TRBD1 (6 bases). CDR3 length: 15 residues. Deletions cut 6 bases from V and 4 bases from J, with 15 bases between. The germline CDR1 and CDR2 sequences are MNHEY and SVGAGI. CDR3 DNA: TGTGCCAGCAGGAGGGACCCAGGGGCCACCGGGGAGCTGTTTTTT. As protein: CASRRDPGATGELFF.

In the case of this clone: The same CDR3 can be traced to other DNA sequences in this sample. The genes are TRBV5-6 and TRBJ1-2, with 9 bases aligning to TRBD1. V trimming: 1 base; J trimming: 6 bases; junction bases outside the gene matches: 1. The CDR3 has 13 amino acids. Germline loops: CDR1 SGHDT, CDR2 YYEEEE. CDR3 DNA sequence: TGTGCCAGCAGCTTGAGACAGGGGGATGGCTACACCTTC. This codes for CASSLRQGDGYTF.

This clone was detected a few times. J is TRBJ2-7 and V is TRBV5-5; 10 bases line up with TRBD2. Germline V CDR1 and CDR2: SGHKS, YYEKEE (reference sequence). The V and J ends lost 3 bases and 0 bases, in that order; junction bases with no gene match: 9. This CDR3 contains 17 residues. The CDR3 DNA reads TGTGCCAGCAGCTCGGGACTAGCGTGGGGAAGCTCCTACGAGCAGTACTTC. It encodes CASSSGLAWGSSYEQYF.

The chain uses TRBV5-6 and TRBJ2-6; 8 bases map to TRBD2. The CDR3 extends over 17 amino acids. J was trimmed by 0 bases and V by 0 bases; bases with no gene match: 2. CDR1 SGHDT and CDR2 YYEEEE come from the germline V gene. In nucleotides, the CDR3 is TGTGCCAGCAGCTTGGGGCTAGCGGGCTCTGGGGCCAACGTCCTGACTTTC. Translation: CASSLGLAGSGANVLTF.

This chain connects TRBV18 to TRBJ2-1; possibly TRBD2 for D (5 bases). CDR1 is KGHSH and CDR2 is LQKENI in the germline V gene. V was pared by 2 bases and J by 9 bases, with 11 bases between. The CDR3 has 13 residues. DNA for the CDR3: TGTGCCAGCTCACCAAATTCCGAGGGTGAGCAGTTCTTC. Its protein product is CASSPNSEGEQFF. Together with reference TRBV18 and TRBJ2-1, the CDR3 gives the full variable domain: NAGVMQNPRHLVRRRGQEARLRCSPMKGHSHVYWYRQLPEEGLKFMVYLQKENIIDESGMPKERFSAEFPKEGPSILRIQQVVRGDSAAYFCASSPNSEGEQFFGPGTRLTVL.